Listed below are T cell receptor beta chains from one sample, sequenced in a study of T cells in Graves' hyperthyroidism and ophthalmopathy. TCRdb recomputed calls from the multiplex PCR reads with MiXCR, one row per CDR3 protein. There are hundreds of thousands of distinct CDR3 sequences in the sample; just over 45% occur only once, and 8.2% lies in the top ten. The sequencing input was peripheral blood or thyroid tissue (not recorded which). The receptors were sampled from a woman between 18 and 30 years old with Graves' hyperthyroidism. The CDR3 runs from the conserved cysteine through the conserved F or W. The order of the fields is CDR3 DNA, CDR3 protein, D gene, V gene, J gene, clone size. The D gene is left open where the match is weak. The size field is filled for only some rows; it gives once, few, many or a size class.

TGCGCCAGCAGCTACGCCCAGGGGACTGAAGCTTTCTTT	CASSYAQGTEAFF	NA	TRBV5-1	TRBJ1-1	NA
TGTGCCATCAGTGATGGGACAATCTATGGCTACACCTTC	CAISDGTIYGYTF	NA	TRBV10-3	TRBJ1-2	many
TGTGCCAGCAGTTCAATGCCACAATATGGTAGAGACGGGGAGCAGTACTTC	CASSSMPQYGRDGEQYF	NA	TRBV2	TRBJ2-7	NA
TGTGCCAGCAGTGGGTTTGAAAAACTGTTTTTT	CASSGFEKLFF	NA	TRBV25-1	TRBJ1-4	NA
TGTGCCATCTACTTTTATCCCGGGGAGCTGTTTTTT	CAIYFYPGELFF	NA	TRBV10-3	TRBJ2-2	NA
TGTGCCAGCAGCCTTCGGGACGGTCTAACCCTCCATGGCTACACCTTC	CASSLRDGLTLHGYTF	NA	TRBV2	TRBJ1-2	few
TGTGCCAGTAGTACCCTAAGCTCTGGGGCCAACGTCCTGACTTTC	CASSTLSSGANVLTF	NA	TRBV19	TRBJ2-6	many
TGTGCCAGTACCAATTTGGGGGGACAGGGGAACACTGAAGCTTTCTTT	CASTNLGGQGNTEAFF	TRBD1	TRBV19	TRBJ1-1	few
TGCGCCAGCAGCCCCCTAGAAGGTCCTAAAGCTTTCTTT	CASSPLEGPKAFF	NA	TRBV5-1	TRBJ1-1	many
TGTGCCAGCTGGCAGGTCCATGGCTACACCTTC	CASWQVHGYTF	NA	TRBV2	TRBJ1-2	many